The 30 T cell receptor beta chains presented below share a single source sample, sequenced in a study of T cell repertoires in cytomegalovirus infection. A single record per CDR3 protein comes from TCRdb applying MiXCR to the reads. This sample has some 180,000 distinct CDR3 sequences; approximately 17% occur once, and the top ten carry approximately 25%. Sequencing was performed on CD8+ T cells from PBMCs. The receptors come from a human donor in good health (CMV status not recorded). Some clones in this sample may be carry-over from other donors' samples.

The V gene is TRBV27, the J gene TRBJ1-5; possibly TRBD1 for D (6 bases). Germline CDR1 reads MNHEY; CDR2 reads SMNVEV (reference sequence). Trimming took 2 bases from V and 4 from J, leaving 9 bases between them. This CDR3 region has 14 residues. CDR3 bases: TGTGCCAGCAGTTTAACCAGGGGTAATCAGCCCCAGCATTTT. It is translated as CASSLTRGNQPQHF.

The chain couples TRBV11-2 to TRBJ2-5, with 8 bases identical to TRBD1. Germline V gives CDR1 SGHAT, CDR2 FQNNGV. The V and J ends lost 1 base and 2 bases, in that order; junction bases with no gene match: 3. CDR3 length equals 15 residues. CDR3: CASSLGQGFQETQYF. CDR3 sequence (DNA): TGTGCCAGCAGCTTAGGACAGGGGTTTCAAGAGACCCAGTACTTC. Using reference TRBV11-2 and TRBJ2-5 for the parts outside the CDR3, the full variable domain is EAGVAQSPRYKIIEKRQSVAFWCNPISGHATLYWYQQILGQGPKLLIQFQNNGVVDDSQLPKDRFSAERLKGVDSTLKIQPAKLEDSAVYLCASSLGQGFQETQYFGPGTRLLVL.

The gene calls are TRBV10-3 and TRBJ1-1, with D unresolved. CDR1 and CDR2 from the germline V gene are ENHRY and SYGVKD. The germline V and J ends were trimmed by 6 bases and 4 bases, with 9 bases remaining between them. This CDR3 spans 12 amino acids. The CDR3 region has the DNA TGTGCCATCAGCCGCGATTCCACTGAAGCTTTCTTT. This encodes CAISRDSTEAFF.

This clonotype has just a few counts. The rearrangement uses TRBV7-9 and TRBJ2-7; 9 positions match TRBD1. Germline lookup yields CDR1 SEHNR and CDR2 FQNEAQ (reference sequence). The V gene end was trimmed by 5 bases and the J gene end by 2 bases; junction bases not matched to a gene: 4. This CDR3 spans 14 amino acids. The CDR3 region is CASSDRGSTYEQYF. CDR3 sequence (DNA): TGTGCCAGCAGCGACAGGGGGAGCACCTACGAGCAGTACTTC.

The chain combines TRBV5-6 with TRBJ1-1, with a possible D match to TRBD1 (5 bases). CDR1 and CDR2 from the germline V gene are SGHDT and YYEEEE. Trimming shortened V by 3 bases and J by 5 bases, and 14 bases separated the two germline ends. The CDR3 spans 14 residues. This chain's CDR3 is CASSSGGAATEAFF. The CDR3 coding sequence is TGTGCCAGCAGCTCAGGAGGGGCCGCAACTGAAGCTTTCTTT.

J is TRBJ1-4 and V is TRBV4-2; no clear D. The CDR3 loop spans 12 amino acids. V was trimmed by 4 bases and J by 8 bases, leaving 8 bases between them. CDR1 and CDR2 from the germline V gene are LGHNA and YNFKEQ. The DNA for the CDR3 is TGTGCCAGCAGCCGGGGAGGAGAAAAACTGTTTTTT. It translates to CASSRGGEKLFF.

In this sample, this clonotype turned up a few times. The gene calls are TRBV12-3 or TRBV12-4 and TRBJ2-1, with 10 positions matching TRBD1. With V trimmed by 7 bases and J by 5 bases, 5 bases remained unmatched. The CDR3 loop spans 14 amino acids. This CDR3 reads CASKRTGGHNEQFF. DNA for the CDR3: TGTGCCAGCAAGCGGACAGGGGGGCACAATGAGCAGTTCTTC.

The gene calls are TRBV7-2 and TRBJ2-7, with TRBD2 matching over 9 bases. Trimming removed 4 bases from V and 2 bases from J; junction bases left unmatched: 9. Germline values: CDR1 SGHTA, CDR2 FQGNSA. The CDR3 loop spans 16 amino acids. The CDR3 nucleotides are TGTGCCAGCAGCTGGGAGACTAGCGGTGATACCTACGAGCAGTACTTC. Amino acids: CASSWETSGDTYEQYF.

This chain links TRBV7-6 with TRBJ2-1, with 8 positions matching TRBD2. Trimming cost V 1 base and J 0 bases; bases outside gene matches: 5. Germline V gene sequence: CDR1 SGHVS, CDR2 FNYEAQ. This CDR3 is 17 amino acids long. The DNA for the CDR3 is TGTGCCAGCAGCTTAGGGTGGGGGACTAGCTCCTACAATGAGCAGTTCTTC. It encodes CASSLGWGTSSYNEQFF.

This clonotype was seen repeatedly, ten times or more. CDR3 residues: CASSLTGNEQFF. The CDR3 bases are TGTGCCAGCAGTTTAACGGGAAATGAGCAGTTCTTC. V gene TRBV12-3 or TRBV12-4 combines with J gene TRBJ2-1, with D possibly being TRBD2 (5 bases). V lost 2 bases to trimming and J lost 7 bases, with 6 bases between them. CDR3 size: 12 residues.

This clonotype was detected a few times. The chain has TRBV12-3 or TRBV12-4 and TRBJ2-2; perhaps TRBD2 as D (5 bases). The CDR3 spans 12 residues. Deletions cut 7 bases from V and 6 bases from J, with 9 bases between. CDR3 in amino acids: CASTPGAGELFF. In DNA form, the CDR3 reads TGTGCCAGCACCCCCGGGGCCGGGGAGCTGTTTTTT.

This clonotype was seen a handful of times. This rearrangement joins TRBV7-9 to TRBJ2-1, with 8 nucleotides matching TRBD2. The V gene end was trimmed by 3 bases and the J gene end by 7 bases; junction bases not matched to a gene: 8. The CDR3 covers 15 residues. Germline V gene sequence: CDR1 SEHNR, CDR2 FQNEAQ (reference sequence). CDR3 DNA: TGTGCCAGCAGCTTGTCGAGCGGGGGAAGAAATGAGCAGTTCTTC. This sequence encodes CASSLSSGGRNEQFF.

This clonotype showed up just a few times. This rearrangement joins TRBV6-5 to TRBJ2-7, with D uncertain. The length of the CDR3 is 15 residues. Looked up from germline, CDR1 is MNHEY and CDR2 is SVGAGI. Trimming pared 2 bases from V and 0 bases from J, leaving 11 bases between. CDR3: CASSYGPPSSYEQYF. The CDR3 coding sequence is TGTGCCAGCAGTTACGGCCCCCCGAGCTCCTACGAGCAGTACTTC.

This clonotype has just a few counts. The chain links TRBV4-1 to TRBJ2-7; no firm D call. V dropped 4 bases and J dropped 6 bases, with 10 bases sitting between them. Looked up from germline, CDR1 is MGHRA and CDR2 is YSYEKL. The CDR3 is 12 amino acids. The CDR3: CASSRPFGEQYF. CDR3 in DNA: TGCGCCAGCAGCCGCCCATTTGGCGAGCAGTACTTC.

This clonotype was seen at least ten times. The chain has TRBV7-8 and TRBJ1-1; D not resolved. This CDR3 spans 13 amino acids. V was cut by 4 bases and J by 1 base, with 7 bases left in between. Per germline, CDR1 SGHVS and CDR2 FQNEAQ. CDR3 nucleotide sequence: TGTGCCAGCAGCTCCCGGGGGAACACTGAAGCTTTCTTT. Its protein product is CASSSRGNTEAFF.

This clonotype was seen many times. V gene TRBV7-2 combines with J gene TRBJ1-1, with D possibly being TRBD1 (5 bases). This CDR3 has 14 residues. V was clipped by 6 bases and J by 0 bases, with 11 bases between them. Germline V CDR1 and CDR2: SGHTA, FQGNSA. This chain's CDR3 is CASRLRAVNTEAFF. The CDR3 DNA reads as TGTGCCAGCAGACTCAGGGCGGTGAACACTGAAGCTTTCTTT.

The V gene is TRBV12-3 or TRBV12-4, the J gene TRBJ2-7, with 8 bases aligning to TRBD1. V was clipped by 6 bases and J by 2 bases; unmatched bases: 9. CDR3 length: 15 amino acids. The CDR3 loop is CASSVQGVGAYEQYF. The CDR3 DNA follows: TGTGCCAGCAGCGTACAGGGGGTGGGGGCCTACGAGCAGTACTTC.

This clonotype has more than one count but fewer than ten. This chain connects TRBV19 to TRBJ2-1; TRBD2 matches 11 bases. With V trimmed by 5 bases and J by 4 bases, 16 bases remained unmatched. The germline CDR1 and CDR2 sequences are LNHDA and SQIVND (reference sequence). The CDR3 has 19 residues. Written as DNA, the CDR3 is TGTGCCAGTAGTCCTCTAAGACCCCTAGCGGGGGGCACTTACAATGAGCAGTTCTTC. Translation gives CASSPLRPLAGGTYNEQFF. Full variable domain (rest looked up from reference TRBV19 and TRBJ2-1): DGGITQSPKYLFRKEGQNVTLSCEQNLNHDAMYWYRQDPGQGLRLIYYSQIVNDFQKGDIAEGYSVSREKKESFPLTVTSAQKNPTAFYLCASSPLRPLAGGTYNEQFFGPGTRLTVL.

This clonotype was counted between two and nine times. The chain combines TRBV6-5 with TRBJ1-2; 12 bases agree with TRBD1. Per the germline V gene, CDR1 is MNHEY and CDR2 is SVGAGI. This CDR3 is 18 amino acids long. Trimming removed 4 bases from V and 4 bases from J; junction bases left unmatched: 13. The CDR3: CASSSHRDRGLPRYGYTF. The CDR3 DNA reads TGTGCCAGCAGTTCGCACCGGGACAGGGGGCTCCCCCGCTATGGCTACACCTTC.

This clonotype was seen a handful of times. The chain has TRBV7-9 and TRBJ2-5; no firm D call. Per germline, CDR1 SEHNR and CDR2 FQNEAQ (reference sequence). The CDR3 totals 12 residues. Trimming removed 4 bases from V and 4 bases from J, with 7 bases in between. DNA of the CDR3: TGTGCCAGCAGCTCAGCGCCAGAGACCCAGTACTTC. Its translation: CASSSAPETQYF. The full variable domain, completed using reference TRBV7-9 and TRBJ2-5, is DTGVSQNPRHKITKRGQNVTFRCDPISEHNRLYWYRQTLGQGPEFLTYFQNEAQLEKSRLLSDRFSAERPKGSFSTLEIQRTEQGDSAMYLCASSSAPETQYFGPGTRLLVL.

V usage is TRBV4-3 and J usage is TRBJ2-1; TRBD1 agrees at 11 bases. The length of the CDR3 is 15 residues. Germline-derived CDR1 and CDR2 are LGHNA and YSLEER. J was trimmed by 7 bases and V by 2 bases; bases with no gene match: 4. The CDR3 DNA reads as TGCGCCAGCAGCCAAAAGTGGGACAGGGGGAATGAGCAGTTCTTC. This gives the protein CASSQKWDRGNEQFF.

This sequence joins TRBV30 and TRBJ1-5, with D possibly TRBD1 on 6 matching bases. Germline lookup yields CDR1 GTSNPN and CDR2 SVGIG (reference sequence). With 3 bases removed from V and 4 bases from J, the gap between germline ends came to 13 bases. The CDR3 covers 14 residues. The CDR3: CAWSADSANQPQHF. The CDR3, as DNA: TGTGCCTGGAGCGCGGACAGTGCTAATCAGCCCCAGCATTTT.

This clonotype has just a few counts. The chain couples TRBV5-6 to TRBJ2-2; a possible D gene is TRBD1 (6 bases). In germline, CDR1 is SGHDT, CDR2 YYEEEE. Trimming shortened V by 0 bases and J by 1 base, and 7 bases separated the two germline ends. The CDR3 covers 15 residues. The CDR3 reads CASSLDRENTGELFF. In DNA, the CDR3 is TGTGCCAGCAGCTTGGACAGGGAGAACACCGGGGAGCTGTTTTTT.

This chain links TRBV2 with TRBJ1-4; the D gene is possibly TRBD1 (6 bases). Trimming left V 5 bases short and J 8 bases short, with 18 bases between. Germline V CDR1 and CDR2: SNHLY, FYNNEI. CDR3 length: 15 residues. The CDR3 bases are TGTGCCAGCAGTATACTAATGGGGGCTGGAGAAAAACTGTTTTTT. This translates into CASSILMGAGEKLFF.

As regards this clonotype: The junction departs from germline at one end; a sequencing error may be responsible. The CDR3 bases are TGTGCCAGTAGTGTGGGCAAAAACAGTCAGTACTTC. Amino acids: CASSVGKNSQYF. This chain connects TRBV19 to TRBJ2-4, with no clear D. CDR1 is LNHDA and CDR2 is SQIVND in the germline V gene (reference sequence). The CDR3 loop spans 12 amino acids. The whole variable domain, remainder taken from reference TRBV19 and TRBJ2-4, is DGGITQSPKYLFRKEGQNVTLSCEQNLNHDAMYWYRQDPGQGLRLIYYSQIVNDFQKGDIAEGYSVSREKKESFPLTVTSAQKNPTAFYLCASSVGKNSQYFGAGTRLSVL.

In this sample, this clonotype turned up a few times. Here the CDR3 DNA reads TGCGCCAGCAGCCAAGAGGGTTCAGGAGCCGCAGATACGCAGTATTTT. This gives the protein CASSQEGSGAADTQYF. V is TRBV4-1 and J is TRBJ2-3; D not resolved. The CDR3 runs 16 residues. Between the trimmed V and J ends, which lost 0 bases and 4 bases, there was a span of 14 bases. CDR1 is MGHRA and CDR2 is YSYEKL in the germline V gene.

The chain carries TRBV6-6 and TRBJ2-1, with D perhaps matching TRBD1 (5 bases). The CDR3 has 14 amino acids. The germline V and J ends were trimmed by 5 bases and 8 bases, with 16 bases remaining between them. The germline V gene has CDR1 MNHNY and CDR2 SVGAGI (reference sequence). CDR3 residues: CASSPPWTTDEQFF. CDR3 bases: TGTGCCAGCAGTCCCCCATGGACGACAGATGAGCAGTTCTTC.

The chain employs TRBV7-6 and TRBJ2-3; no firm D call. The CDR3 length is 12 residues. CDR1 and CDR2 (germline): SGHVS, FNYEAQ. Trimming stripped 0 bases from V and 10 bases from J, with 8 bases between. For the CDR3, the DNA is TGTGCCAGCAGCTTAGCAGGCCCATCGCAGTATTTT. It yields the protein CASSLAGPSQYF.

This clonotype appeared many times. CDR3 region: CASSYDVHQPQHF. The CDR3 coding sequence is TGTGCCAGCAGTTACGATGTTCATCAGCCCCAGCATTTT. This chain joins TRBV6-2 or TRBV6-3 and TRBJ1-5, with D hard to call. Germline assignment: CDR1 MNHEY and CDR2 SVGEGT. CDR3 length equals 13 residues. Trimming stripped 2 bases from V and 5 bases from J, with 7 bases between.

The chain carries TRBV27 and TRBJ2-5; D might be TRBD2 (5 bases). Trimming removed 2 bases at V and 5 bases at J, with 15 bases between. Germline-derived CDR1 and CDR2 are MNHEY and SMNVEV (reference sequence). There are 15 residues in the CDR3. The CDR3 DNA follows: TGTGCCAGCAGTTTACAGGACTCGACTCCGGAGACCCAGTACTTC. It codes for CASSLQDSTPETQYF.